This TCR beta chain originates from a study of CD8 T cells in Susac syndrome (dated by TCRdb to about 2019). With respect to the entire study: The study used repertoire sequencing to test whether antigen drove CD8+ T cell activation and differentiation in Susac syndrome.

RNA was extracted using the RNeasy kit, and roughly 0.5 to 1 ug of the RNA was reverse transcribed with random hexamers. TCR beta CDR3 regions were amplified with the immunoSEQ multiplex PCR assay covering 54 Vbeta and 13 Jbeta segments. Bias from PCR amplification was corrected by using a synthetic template baseline for primer optimization and for computational correction. The source study handled its data this way. Only productive sequences were kept, with reads annotated to V, D and J genes according to IMGT and analyzed in immunoSEQ Analyzer. To calculate clonality, Shannon entropy was normalized by log2 of the number of productive unique sequences and then subtracted from one. For each patient and control, public and private clones were evaluated among the 100 most prevalent clones. A clone was defined as Susac-specific if it was absent from the healthy and MS cohorts, from 1052 published viral clones and from other ImmuneACCESS disease sequences. TCRdb itself trimmed the public reads at Q25 with fastp, ran MiXCR and retained productive beta chains. Here each entry gathers all rows of one CDR3 protein and keeps the most common genes and DNA. These V and J calls are TCRdb output, not the study's own analysis. Here the sample has 190,000 or so distinct CDR3 sequences; approximately 95% occur a single time. The leading ten clones occupy 0.082% of the sample.

The full study reports these points: The number of individuals in the TCR sequencing and HLA analysis was recognized as being relatively small.

V sheds 0 bases and J sheds 3 bases, leaving 9 bases between their ends. According to the germline V gene (reference sequence), CDR1 reads GTSNPN and CDR2 reads SVGIG. The CDR3 goes from the cysteine to the phenylalanine over 14 residues. The DNA shown is the 42-base CDR3, in frame from base 1. Regarding this clonotype: Its target antigen remains unknown. No much larger clone exists at a distance of one base, and base qualities are not known.

High-throughput TCR beta sequencing profiled peripheral blood CD8+ and CD4+ T cells from healthy donors, Susac syndrome patients and multiple sclerosis patients. Treatment-naive patients with stable or active relapsing-remitting disease fulfilling revised McDonald criteria were used as multiple sclerosis controls. Bulk CD8+ and CD4+ T cells were purified by magnetic negative isolation, whereas CD8+ TEMRA cells were enriched by FACS. Blood was drawn into EDTA tubes, processed within 24 hours, and PBMCs were isolated by density gradient centrifugation. PBMCs intended for TCR sequencing were frozen in liquid nitrogen and were later thawed in a 37 degrees C water bath. The sorted or isolated CD4+, CD8+ and CD8+ TEMRA cells had a purity of 90% or higher.

This TCR came from a human donor with multiple sclerosis. Sample: CD4+ T cells from PBMCs. The chain joins TRBV30 to TRBJ2-4; D gene: possibly TRBD2, on 6 matching bases. The CDR3 is CAWSVGRDKNIQYF. The nucleotide sequence is TGTGCCTGGAGTGTAGGGCGGGACAAAAACATTCAGTACTTC.